What follows are 21 T cell receptor beta chains derived from one specimen sequenced in a study of blood T cell repertoires in COVID-19. TCRdb's copy holds only in-frame clones and misses some; the assay was immunoSEQ multiplex PCR. This sample has 85,000 to 110,000 clones; roughly 84% occur once, and the top ten carry about 12%. Sequencing was performed on peripheral blood. These receptors came from a human donor in a cohort sampled during active COVID-19.

The chain employs TRBV6-2 or TRBV6-3 and TRBJ1-2; weak D call: TRBD1 (5 bases). V lost 0 bases and J lost 6, with 17 bases in between. Germline V lookup: CDR1 MNHEY, CDR2 SVGEGT. The CDR3 is 16 residues long. The chain's CDR3 is CASSYSGGASRDGYTF. CDR3 nucleotides: TGTGCCAGCAGTTACTCGGGAGGGGCCTCCAGGGATGGCTACACCTTC.

The genes are TRBV18 and TRBJ2-7; unclear D gene. V shed 3 bases and J shed 1 base, with 10 bases lying between them. The CDR3 totals 14 residues. Germline CDR1 and CDR2: KGHSH and LQKENI. Here the CDR3 DNA reads TGTGCCAGCTCACCGCCCGCGCCTTCCTACGAGCAGTACTTC. It codes for CASSPPAPSYEQYF.

This clone was observed a few times. The CDR3 sequence is CASSNGYGGFSNQPQHF. CDR3 sequence (DNA): TGTGCCAGCAGCAACGGTTATGGAGGGTTTAGCAATCAGCCCCAGCATTTT. The V gene is TRBV7-9, the J gene TRBJ1-5; D call uncertain. Germline V CDR1 and CDR2: SEHNR, FQNEAQ (reference sequence). The CDR3 is 17 amino acids. Trimming stripped 5 bases from V and 0 bases from J, with 17 bases between.

This clone was seen a handful of times. The rearrangement uses TRBV4-1 and TRBJ1-6, with 7 bases identical to TRBD1. The germline V gene encodes CDR1 MGHRA and CDR2 YSYEKL. CDR3 length: 14 residues. Germline trimming cut 3 bases from V and 8 bases from J; bases unmatched to any gene: 4. CDR3 protein: CASSQYRGDSPLHF. The CDR3 bases are TGCGCCAGCAGCCAGTACAGGGGCGATTCACCCCTCCACTTT.

The CDR3 DNA reads TGTGCCAGCGCGCGACAGGGGGTATCAAATAGCAATCAGCCCCAGCATTTT. It yields the protein CASARQGVSNSNQPQHF. The rearrangement joins TRBV27 to TRBJ1-5; 9 nucleotides line up with TRBD1. Germline lookup yields CDR1 MNHEY and CDR2 SMNVEV (reference sequence). The CDR3 contains 17 residues. V lost 8 bases and J lost 0; bases outside the gene matches: 11.

This clone was detected only a few times. The chain joins TRBV5-6 to TRBJ1-2; no definite D call. Germline V lookup: CDR1 SGHDT, CDR2 YYEEEE. V lost 3 bases to trimming and J lost 4 bases, with 10 bases between them. The CDR3 consists of 13 residues. Here the CDR3 DNA reads TGTGCCAGCAGCTCACTACGAACCTATGGCTACACCTTC. Translating gives CASSSLRTYGYTF.

A note on this clone: Other DNA sequences in the same sample also yield this CDR3. The chain carries TRBV3-1 (or the pseudogene TRBV3-2) and TRBJ1-1, with D maybe TRBD1 (5 bases). The CDR3 sequence is 12 residues long. Germline V gene data show CDR1 as LGHDT and CDR2 as YNNKEL (reference sequence). The V and J ends lost 2 bases and 11 bases respectively, with 12 bases between them. The CDR3 reads CASSQTGLEAFF. In DNA, the CDR3 is TGTGCCAGCAGCCAAACAGGTCTGGAGGCTTTCTTT.

The chain links TRBV18 to TRBJ1-2; no firm D call. V lost 8 bases, J lost 4 bases, and 14 bases lay in between. CDR1 and CDR2 from the germline V gene are KGHSH and LQKENI. This CDR3 is 13 amino acids long. This CDR3 is CASQPGGSYGYTF. Here the CDR3 DNA reads TGTGCCAGCCAGCCGGGAGGTTCCTATGGCTACACCTTC.

The genes are TRBV4-2 and TRBJ1-1; unclear D gene. The CDR3 has 16 amino acids. Per germline, CDR1 LGHNA and CDR2 YNFKEQ. V gave up 0 bases and J gave up 3 bases, with 14 bases separating them. The CDR3 region is CASSQESGWADTEAFF. The CDR3 region has the DNA TGTGCCAGCAGCCAAGAGAGCGGCTGGGCCGACACTGAAGCTTTCTTT.

The chain couples TRBV5-5 to TRBJ2-5, with 13 bases aligning to TRBD2. V dropped 5 bases and J dropped 4; count of bases not matched to a gene: 8. Germline CDR1 is SGHKS and CDR2 is YYEKEE (reference sequence). The length of the CDR3 is 16 residues. CDR3 region: CASSRTLAGGRETQYF. The CDR3 DNA reads TGTGCCAGCAGTCGCACACTAGCGGGGGGGCGAGAGACCCAGTACTTC.

This clone has just a few counts. This chain joins TRBV7-2 and TRBJ1-6; 9 bases align to TRBD1. Germline V gene sequence: CDR1 SGHTA, CDR2 FQGNSA. Losses at the gene ends were 4 bases for V and 5 bases for J; bases not matched to a gene: 3. This CDR3 is built from 15 residues. In DNA, the CDR3 is TGTGCCAGCAGCTCCGGGACAGGGAATAATTCACCCCTCCACTTT. It codes for CASSSGTGNNSPLHF. The entire variable domain, with the rest obtained from reference TRBV7-2 and TRBJ1-6, is as follows: GAGVSQSPSNKVTEKGKDVELRCDPISGHTALYWYRQSLGQGLEFLIYFQGNSAPDKSGLPSDRFSAERTGGSVSTLTIQRTQQEDSAVYLCASSSGTGNNSPLHFGNGTRLTVT.

This chain uses TRBV28 with TRBJ2-3; the match to TRBD2 covers 12 bases. Germline V lookup: CDR1 MDHEN, CDR2 SYDVKM. The CDR3 spans 17 residues. The J segment lost 2 bases and the V segment lost 5 bases, leaving 8 bases of the junction unmatched. The CDR3 DNA reads TGTGCCAGCAGTCCCAGACTAGCGGGGGTCAACACAGATACGCAGTATTTT. This sequence encodes CASSPRLAGVNTDTQYF.

The chain combines TRBV27 with TRBJ1-1; maybe TRBD1 (6 bases). Deletions cut 5 bases from V and 0 bases from J, with 13 bases between. This CDR3 region has 15 residues. Germline lookup yields CDR1 MNHEY and CDR2 SMNVEV (reference sequence). Written as DNA, the CDR3 is TGTGCCAGCAGTCCCGGTGAGGGGGTGAACACTGAAGCTTTCTTT. This translates into CASSPGEGVNTEAFF.

This chain connects TRBV5-1 to TRBJ1-2; 8 nucleotides match TRBD1. The germline gives CDR1 SGHRS, CDR2 YFSETQ. This CDR3 has 14 amino acids. Germline trimming cut 5 bases from V and 7 bases from J; bases unmatched to any gene: 10. This CDR3 reads CASSHPGQESGYTF. In nucleotides, the CDR3 is TGCGCCAGCAGTCATCCGGGACAGGAGTCTGGCTACACCTTC.

This rearrangement joins TRBV19 to TRBJ2-7; D is perhaps TRBD2 (6 bases). This CDR3 contains 14 residues. Germline V gene data show CDR1 as LNHDA and CDR2 as SQIVND (reference sequence). With 5 bases removed from V and 5 bases from J, the gap between germline ends came to 16 bases. CDR3 amino acids: CASSSGSRYHEQYF. As DNA, the CDR3 is TGTGCCAGTAGTTCCGGGAGCCGGTATCACGAGCAGTACTTC.

The chain recombines TRBV23-1 with TRBJ1-1; tentative D call: TRBD1 (5 bases). TRBV23-1 is designated an ORF whose function remains uncertain. CDR3 length: 16 amino acids. Trimming removed 9 bases from V and 5 bases from J, with 25 bases in between. In nucleotides, the CDR3 is TGCGCCAGGACCCAAAAGAATAGGGGATTAAGGACTGAAGCTTTCTTT. It translates to CARTQKNRGLRTEAFF.

This chain joins TRBV12-3 or TRBV12-4 and TRBJ1-1; D is uncertain. Trimming left V 3 bases short and J 4 bases short, with 6 bases between. The CDR3 runs 12 residues. CDR3 region: CASSLLGTEAFF. The CDR3 nucleotides read TGTGCCAGCAGTTTGCTCGGCACTGAAGCTTTCTTT.

This chain connects TRBV7-3 to TRBJ2-2, with 7 bases that match TRBD2. This CDR3 is 15 amino acids long. Looked up from germline, CDR1 is SGHTA and CDR2 is FQGTGA. V trimming: 7 bases; J trimming: 3 bases; junction bases outside the gene matches: 8. The CDR3 DNA sequence: TGTGCCAGCATCCAGCGGGGTGAGCACACCGGGGAGCTGTTTTTT. Encoded protein: CASIQRGEHTGELFF. The complete variable domain, with remaining parts taken from reference TRBV7-3 and TRBJ2-2, reads GAGVSQTPSNKVTEKGKYVELRCDPISGHTALYWYRQSLGQGPEFLIYFQGTGAADDSGLPNDRFFAVRPEGSVSTLKIQRTERGDSAVYLCASIQRGEHTGELFFGEGSRLTVL.

The rearrangement uses TRBV6-2 or TRBV6-3 and TRBJ2-3, with D unclear. CDR3 length equals 14 residues. Germline CDR1 reads MNHEY; CDR2 reads SVGEGT. V lost 6 bases to trimming and J lost 5 bases, with 15 bases between them. CDR3: CASSLARPGDTQYF. In DNA form, the CDR3 reads TGTGCCAGCAGCCTTGCCAGACCGGGAGATACGCAGTATTTT.

The genes are TRBV14 and TRBJ1-3, with a tentative D call TRBD1 (6 bases). Germline loops: CDR1 SGHDN, CDR2 FVKESK. The V and J ends lost 4 bases and 0 bases respectively, with 16 bases between them. This CDR3 is built from 17 residues. CDR3 bases: TGTGCCAGCAGCCTATTAATGGGACATCGCTCTGGAAACACCATATATTTT. Translating gives CASSLLMGHRSGNTIYF. The full variable domain, with the rest looked up from reference TRBV14 and TRBJ1-3, is EAGVTQFPSHSVIEKGQTVTLRCDPISGHDNLYWYRRVMGKEIKFLLHFVKESKQDESGMPNNRFLAERTGGTYSTLKVQPAELEDSGVYFCASSLLMGHRSGNTIYFGEGSWLTVV.

DNA for the CDR3: TGTGCCAGCAGCTTGAGGACAGGGTACACTGAAGCTTTCTTT. It codes for CASSLRTGYTEAFF. The V call is TRBV5-6, the J call TRBJ1-1; 8 bases line up with TRBD1. The CDR3 consists of 14 residues. V trimming: 1 base; J trimming: 3 bases; junction bases outside the gene matches: 2. Germline lookup yields CDR1 SGHDT and CDR2 YYEEEE. The full variable domain, with the rest looked up from reference TRBV5-6 and TRBJ1-1, is DAGVTQSPTHLIKTRGQQVTLRCSPKSGHDTVSWYQQALGQGPQFIFQYYEEEERQRGNFPDRFSGHQFPNYSSELNVNALLLGDSALYLCASSLRTGYTEAFFGQGTRLTVV.